This entry lists 13 T cell receptor beta chains sequenced from one sample in a study of regulatory T cells in long-lasting Graves disease. Indicated time point: persistent/refractory GD, antithyroid drugs over 5 years with positive TRAb. PBMCs were the source of the RNA used for TCR sequencing. To make TCR beta libraries, researchers used iRepertoire HTBI primers and Arm-PCR of CDR3 regions. TCRdb analysed the multiplex PCR reads with MiXCR anew, one entry per CDR3 protein. The sample has roughly 500,000 distinct CDR3 sequences, less than 25% seen once. This specimen was peripheral blood mononuclear cells (PBMCs), taken when the disease was refractory, from a patient treated with antithyroid drugs. The receptors come from a female donor with Graves disease.

This sequence joins TRBV5-1 and TRBJ1-5, with D maybe TRBD1 (5 bases). Trimming cost V 4 bases and J 9 bases, with 14 bases left between them. This CDR3 comprises 13 residues. Germline assignment: CDR1 SGHRS and CDR2 YFSETQ. CDR3 sequence: CASSPGGGSPQHF. The CDR3 DNA reads as TGCGCCAGCAGCCCCGGGGGGGGTTCGCCCCAGCATTTT.

V usage is TRBV5-1 and J usage is TRBJ1-2; 10 bases line up with TRBD1. The CDR3 has 14 amino acids. Germline-derived CDR1 and CDR2 are SGHRS and YFSETQ. After removal of 2 bases from V and 4 bases from J, the junction contained 2 bases not matched to a gene. The CDR3 spells CASSFRTGGYGYTF. DNA for the CDR3: TGCGCCAGCAGCTTCCGGACAGGGGGCTATGGCTACACCTTC.

The chain has TRBV5-1 and TRBJ2-3; TRBD1 aligns across 9 bases. The CDR3 loop spans 18 amino acids. Germline assignment: CDR1 SGHRS and CDR2 YFSETQ. V was clipped by 6 bases and J by 4 bases; unmatched bases: 18. CDR3 sequence reads: CASTLQGAGGVDADTQYF. Here the CDR3 DNA reads TGCGCCAGCACCCTACAGGGGGCAGGGGGAGTTGACGCAGATACGCAGTATTTT.

This clonotype was picked up a small number of times. The genes are TRBV20-1 and TRBJ2-7; D not resolved. The V gene lost 0 bases and the J gene lost 1 base, with 7 bases spanning the gap. Looked up from germline, CDR1 is DFQATT and CDR2 is SNEGSKA (reference sequence). The CDR3 is 13 amino acids. CDR3 sequence (DNA): TGCAGTGCTAGAGATGGCCTTTCCTACGAGCAGTACTTC. Translating it yields CSARDGLSYEQYF.

This clonotype was observed a few times. The rearrangement joins TRBV2 to TRBJ2-3; TRBD2 matches at 7 bases. V shed 7 bases and J 1 base; nucleotides not matched to a gene: 2. This CDR3 is 13 amino acids long. Germline lookup yields CDR1 SNHLY and CDR2 FYNNEI. The CDR3: CASKRERTDTQYF. The CDR3 DNA reads as TGTGCCAGCAAGCGGGAACGCACAGATACGCAGTATTTT. The whole variable domain, filled in from reference TRBV2 and TRBJ2-3, reads EPEVTQTPSHQVTQMGQEVILRCVPISNHLYFYWYRQILGQKVEFLVSFYNNEISEKSEIFDDQFSVERPDGSNFTLKIRSTKLEDSAMYFCASKRERTDTQYFGPGTRLTVL.

Here the CDR3 DNA reads TGTGCCAGTAGTGCCAGGGTTAAGGAGACCCAGTACTTC. Protein sequence: CASSARVKETQYF. The gene calls are TRBV19 and TRBJ2-5; D is possibly TRBD1 (5 bases). The CDR3 spans 13 residues. V was cut by 5 bases and J by 5 bases, with 12 bases left in between. CDR1 and CDR2 (germline): LNHDA, SQIVND (reference sequence).

For this clonotype: A much larger clone differs from this one at a single base, so this may be a read error. V gene TRBV2 combines with J gene TRBJ1-5, with TRBD1 as a possible D gene (5 bases). The germline V gene encodes CDR1 SNHLY and CDR2 FYNNEI. CDR3 length equals 13 residues. CDR3 loop: CVSSESGSSPQHF. The CDR3 DNA sequence: TGTGTCAGCAGTGAATCAGGGTCTTCGCCCCAGCATTTT.

The J gene is TRBJ2-7, the V gene TRBV7-2, with D uncertain. The CDR3 covers 15 residues. CDR1 is SGHTA, CDR2 FQGNSA, per germline. Trimming cost V 2 bases and J 2 bases, with 13 bases left between them. The CDR3 reads CASSLSSDTTYEQYF. As DNA, the CDR3 is TGTGCCAGCAGCTTAAGTTCCGACACCACCTACGAGCAGTACTTC.

Note on this clonotype: A much larger clone lies a single base off, so this may be a read error. The chain employs TRBV7-9 and TRBJ1-1; D unclear. The CDR3 totals 13 residues. Germline assignment: CDR1 SEHNR and CDR2 FQNEAQ (reference sequence). CDR3 DNA sequence: TGTGCCAGCAGATTGGAAGCGAACATTGAAGCTTTCTTT. It translates to CASRLEANIEAFF.

This clonotype occurred many times. CDR3 amino acids: CASSFTSEQYF. CDR3 DNA sequence: TGTGCCAGCAGTTTTACTTCGGAGCAGTACTTC. V usage is TRBV12-3 or TRBV12-4 and J usage is TRBJ2-7; D gene uncertain. The V end was cut by 3 bases, the J end by 7 bases, with 7 bases between. The CDR3 spans 11 residues.

Regarding this clonotype: This likely comes from a read error, as the CDR3 has no conserved phenylalanine or tryptophan at its end. The chain is built from TRBV29-1 and TRBJ1-5; 9 bases match TRBD1. J was trimmed by 5 bases and V by 4 bases; bases with no gene match: 6. CDR3 length: 14 amino acids. CDR1 and CDR2 (germline): SQVTM, ANQGSEA. The CDR3: CSVAGTGFDQPQHS. The CDR3 coding sequence is TGCAGCGTTGCCGGGACAGGGTTCGATCAGCCCCAGCATTCT.

This clonotype was seen a handful of times. CDR3 DNA sequence: TGCGCCAGCAGCCTAAAGGACAGGGCCACGGAATTAAATCAGCCCCAGCATTTT. This encodes CASSLKDRATELNQPQHF. This chain links TRBV5-1 with TRBJ1-5; 8 nucleotides match TRBD1. The CDR3 sequence is 18 residues long. Germline V gene data show CDR1 as SGHRS and CDR2 as YFSETQ. The J segment lost 4 bases and the V segment lost 4 bases, leaving 16 bases of the junction unmatched.

The chain carries TRBV7-9 and TRBJ2-7, with a tentative D call TRBD1 (6 bases). CDR1 and CDR2 (germline): SEHNR, FQNEAQ (reference sequence). The CDR3 sequence is 17 residues long. V lost 3 bases and J lost 4, with 22 bases in between. CDR3: CASSFGTSVATLYEQYF. The CDR3 DNA reads as TGTGCCAGCAGCTTCGGGACAAGTGTAGCTACGCTATACGAGCAGTACTTC.